Listed here are 28 T cell receptor beta chains from one sample, sequenced in a study of cytomegalovirus exposure and HLA in healthy donors. 60 Vbeta and 13 Jbeta primers were used in PCR. Profiled with immunoSEQ multiplex PCR; TCRdb holds only in-frame clones, not every one. This repertoire includes 95,000 to 150,000 clones. The sample was PBMCs. Every receptor here comes from a middle-aged man in good health and CMV-seronegative.

The gene calls are TRBV10-3 and TRBJ2-7, with unresolved D. The germline V gene encodes CDR1 ENHRY and CDR2 SYGVKD. The CDR3 is 13 amino acids. V was pared by 7 bases and J by 0 bases, with 10 bases between. This CDR3 reads CAITTANSYEQYF. The CDR3 DNA reads TGTGCCATCACCACAGCTAACTCCTACGAGCAGTACTTC.

This rearrangement joins TRBV11-2 to TRBJ2-1, with unresolved D. Trimming took 6 bases from V and 4 from J, leaving 10 bases between them. Germline V gene data show CDR1 as SGHAT and CDR2 as FQNNGV. The CDR3 is 13 residues long. CDR3 in amino acids: CASRGSRYNEQFF. The CDR3, as DNA: TGTGCCAGCAGAGGTTCGCGGTACAATGAGCAGTTCTTC.

Comment on this clone: The junction and the germline gene differ at one end; a read error may be behind it. The chain links TRBV27 to TRBJ2-7; TRBD1 is a possible D gene (7 bases). CDR1 and CDR2 (germline): MNHEY, SMNVEV (reference sequence). CDR3 size: 16 residues. The CDR3 protein is CASSSLGGTGAYEQHF. The CDR3 DNA follows: TGTGCCAGCAGTTCCTTGGGGGGAACAGGGGCCTACGAGCAGCACTTC.

This chain links TRBV7-2 with TRBJ1-2; D is unclear. Germline assignment: CDR1 SGHTA and CDR2 FQGNSA. CDR3 length equals 14 residues. V lost 5 bases to trimming and J lost 4 bases, with 14 bases between them. This CDR3 is CASSLQSLGYGYTF. The CDR3 DNA is TGTGCCAGCAGCCTACAGTCCTTGGGCTATGGCTACACCTTC.

The chain carries TRBV5-1 and TRBJ2-7; a weak D match, TRBD1 (5 bases). Trimming left V 6 bases short and J 3 bases short, with 10 bases between. The germline V gene has CDR1 SGHRS and CDR2 YFSETQ. The CDR3 totals 12 residues. The CDR3: CASMGRDYEQYF. The CDR3 DNA reads as TGCGCCAGCATGGGCAGGGACTACGAGCAGTACTTC. Based on the CDR3 plus reference TRBV5-1 and TRBJ2-7, the full variable domain is KAGVTQTPRYLIKTRGQQVTLSCSPISGHRSVSWYQQTPGQGLQFLFEYFSETQRNKGNFPGRFSGRQFSNSRSEMNVSTLELGDSALYLCASMGRDYEQYFGPGTRLTVT.

V usage is TRBV28 and J usage is TRBJ1-5, with a weak D call TRBD1 (6 bases). The CDR3 loop spans 17 amino acids. Trimming stripped 3 bases from V and 0 bases from J, with 15 bases between. Germline V gene sequence: CDR1 MDHEN, CDR2 SYDVKM. CDR3 sequence: CASSFGQSWNSNQPQHF. CDR3 DNA: TGTGCCAGCAGTTTTGGACAGAGCTGGAATAGCAATCAGCCCCAGCATTTT.

The chain joins TRBV5-6 to TRBJ2-5, with 8 bases matching TRBD1. Germline values: CDR1 SGHDT, CDR2 YYEEEE. V dropped 4 bases and J dropped 2; count of bases not matched to a gene: 13. CDR3 size: 17 residues. The CDR3, as DNA: TGTGCCAGCAGCCTAAAAATACAGGGGGTTGAACAAGAGACCCAGTACTTC. It encodes CASSLKIQGVEQETQYF.

The V gene is TRBV4-3, the J gene TRBJ2-7; the D gene is possibly TRBD2 (5 bases). The germline gives CDR1 LGHNA, CDR2 YSLEER. The CDR3 length is 13 residues. V was clipped by 3 bases and J by 1 base, with 7 bases between them. The chain's CDR3 is CASSQGVSYEQYF. CDR3 sequence (DNA): TGCGCCAGCAGCCAGGGAGTGTCCTACGAGCAGTACTTC.

The CDR3 sequence is CASSLRTRGEKLFF. The CDR3 bases are TGTGCCAGCAGCTTGCGAACCAGGGGTGAAAAACTGTTTTTT. The V and J genes are TRBV5-8 and TRBJ1-4, with D perhaps TRBD1 (6 bases). The CDR3 has 14 residues. Germline-derived CDR1 and CDR2 are SGHTS and YDEGEE. The ends were cut back, 1 base at V and 7 bases at J, with 11 bases in the middle.

Here the CDR3 DNA reads TGTGCCAGCAGCCAAGGGCCTGCGGGATCGAAGTACAATGAGCAGTTCTTC. Translating gives CASSQGPAGSKYNEQFF. V and J are TRBV4-2 and TRBJ2-1; possibly TRBD2 for D (6 bases). Germline-derived CDR1 and CDR2 are LGHNA and YNFKEQ. V lost 1 base to trimming and J lost 4 bases, with 17 bases between them. The CDR3 has 17 residues.

The DNA of the CDR3 is TGTGCCAGCAGCTTAGGACAGGGAAGGAATCAGCCCCAGCATTTT. As protein: CASSLGQGRNQPQHF. The V call is TRBV7-8, the J call TRBJ1-5; TRBD1 agrees at 7 bases. Trimming at V came to 1 base and at J to 4 bases, leaving 4 bases not matched to a gene. The length of the CDR3 is 15 residues. The V gene's germline CDR1 is SGHVS and CDR2 FQNEAQ. The complete variable domain, with remaining parts taken from reference TRBV7-8 and TRBJ1-5, reads GAGVSQSPRYKVAKRGQDVALRCDPISGHVSLFWYQQALGQGPEFLTYFQNEAQLDKSGLPSDRFFAERPEGSVSTLKIQRTQQEDSAVYLCASSLGQGRNQPQHFGDGTRLSIL.

The chain uses TRBV10-3 and TRBJ2-1; D is ambiguous. This CDR3 is 13 amino acids long. Germline-derived CDR1 and CDR2 are ENHRY and SYGVKD. Trimming removed 7 bases at V and 7 bases at J, with 14 bases between. Here the CDR3 DNA reads TGTGCCATCAAGAATGCTATCTCAAATGAGCAGTTCTTC. This gives the protein CAIKNAISNEQFF.

V and J are TRBV7-9 and TRBJ2-1; D gene ambiguous. CDR3 length: 11 amino acids. CDR1 and CDR2 (germline): SEHNR, FQNEAQ (reference sequence). V shed 4 bases and J shed 9 bases, with 7 bases lying between them. The CDR3 region has the DNA TGTGCCAGCAGCTCCTCCCTTGAGCAGTTCTTC. Protein sequence: CASSSSLEQFF.

The chain has TRBV6-5 and TRBJ2-5; the D gene is possibly TRBD1 (6 bases). This CDR3 region has 15 residues. Germline V gives CDR1 MNHEY, CDR2 SVGAGI. V shed 5 bases and J shed 11 bases, with 24 bases lying between them. The CDR3 loop reads CASSTNPGTKGEQYF. The CDR3 DNA follows: TGTGCCAGCAGTACCAATCCCGGGACCAAGGGGGAGCAGTACTTC.

The J gene is TRBJ2-7, the V gene TRBV28; 9 bases line up with TRBD2. The V segment lost 3 bases and the J segment 7 bases; nucleotides outside the gene matches: 16. The germline V gene has CDR1 MDHEN and CDR2 SYDVKM. This CDR3 region has 17 residues. In DNA form, the CDR3 reads TGTGCCAGCAGTTTCTCAGCGGGAGGACCCTATTTATATGAGCAGTACTTC. Translating gives CASSFSAGGPYLYEQYF.

CDR3: CASSLVAGTNEKLFF. The CDR3 coding sequence is TGTGCCAGCAGCTTGGTGGCGGGGACTAATGAAAAACTGTTTTTT. The V gene is TRBV5-4, the J gene TRBJ1-4; unclear D gene. The germline V and J ends were trimmed by 0 bases and 2 bases, with 8 bases remaining between them. CDR3 length equals 15 residues. The germline V gene encodes CDR1 SGHNT and CDR2 YYREEE (reference sequence). Using reference TRBV5-4 and TRBJ1-4 for the parts outside the CDR3, the full variable domain is ETGVTQSPTHLIKTRGQQVTLRCSSQSGHNTVSWYQQALGQGPQFIFQYYREEENGRGNFPPRFSGLQFPNYSSELNVNALELDDSALYLCASSLVAGTNEKLFFGSGTQLSVL.

The rearrangement joins TRBV6-4 to TRBJ1-1; 8 bases match TRBD1. The length of the CDR3 is 14 residues. J gave up 1 base and V 11 bases, and 9 bases lay outside the gene matches. The V gene's germline CDR1 is MRHNA and CDR2 SNTAGT. In DNA, the CDR3 is TGTGCCTCCCCAGCGGGACAGGAGAACACTGAAGCTTTCTTT. Its protein product is CASPAGQENTEAFF.

V gene TRBV7-9 combines with J gene TRBJ2-5; maybe TRBD2 (6 bases). In germline, CDR1 is SEHNR, CDR2 FQNEAQ (reference sequence). V lost 9 bases to trimming and J lost 2 bases, with 13 bases between them. The CDR3 is made up of 13 amino acids. The DNA for the CDR3 is TGTGCCAGTACCCGGGACTTTCAAGAGACCCAGTACTTC. Amino acid sequence: CASTRDFQETQYF.

The chain uses TRBV27 and TRBJ1-1; D perhaps matches TRBD1 (5 bases). CDR3 length equals 15 residues. Germline CDR1 reads MNHEY; CDR2 reads SMNVEV (reference sequence). V shed 6 bases and J shed 5 bases, with 19 bases lying between them. The DNA of the CDR3 is TGTGCCAGCAGCCTCATTAGGGGCATAAGGACTGAAGCTTTCTTT. It translates to CASSLIRGIRTEAFF.

V and J are TRBV6-5 and TRBJ1-1; D is undetermined. Trimming left V 6 bases short and J 0 bases short, with 11 bases between. Germline CDR1 is MNHEY and CDR2 is SVGAGI. The CDR3 has 14 residues. The CDR3 spells CASRPDFMNTEAFF. CDR3 DNA: TGTGCCAGCAGGCCTGACTTCATGAACACTGAAGCTTTCTTT.

The genes are TRBV7-8 and TRBJ2-1; D is unclear. Trimming pared 5 bases from V and 10 bases from J, leaving 12 bases between. The CDR3 is made up of 12 amino acids. Germline V CDR1 and CDR2: SGHVS, FQNEAQ. This chain's CDR3 is CASSPGVTEQFF. DNA of the CDR3: TGTGCCAGCAGCCCCGGTGTTACCGAGCAGTTCTTC.

The chain has TRBV10-3 and TRBJ2-7; 10 nucleotides align to TRBD2. The germline V gene encodes CDR1 ENHRY and CDR2 SYGVKD. Trimming took 7 bases from V and 6 from J; bases not matched to a gene: 0. The CDR3 spans 11 residues. DNA of the CDR3: TGTGCCATCATAGCGGGAGGCGAGCAGTACTTC. This translates into CAIIAGGEQYF.

Here the CDR3 DNA reads TGTGCCTGGAGTATTACAGGGGTAGGGACTGAAGCTTTCTTT. Translating gives CAWSITGVGTEAFF. V gene TRBV30 combines with J gene TRBJ1-1, with TRBD1 matching 7 bases. The CDR3 has 14 residues. Per the germline V gene, CDR1 is GTSNPN and CDR2 is SVGIG (reference sequence). V was pared by 2 bases and J by 5 bases, with 8 bases of the junction left unmatched.

V gene TRBV21-1 combines with J gene TRBJ1-2; TRBD1, the table's D call, lacks a check against the DNA. TRBV21-1 is a pseudogene. The CDR3 covers 14 residues. The CDR3 loop reads CASSITGAGYGYTF. The CDR3 region has the DNA TGTGCCAGCAGCATAACAGGGGCGGGCTATGGCTACACCTTC.

The gene calls are TRBV27 and TRBJ2-7; D unclear. Germline loops: CDR1 MNHEY, CDR2 SMNVEV (reference sequence). This CDR3 spans 12 amino acids. V shed 8 bases and J shed 3 bases, with 11 bases lying between them. The CDR3 nucleotides read TGTGCCAGCTTTTCCGTTGTCTACGAGCAGTACTTC. Its translation is CASFSVVYEQYF.

The chain links TRBV30 to TRBJ1-1, with D maybe TRBD1 (5 bases). Looked up from germline, CDR1 is GTSNPN and CDR2 is SVGIG (reference sequence). CDR3 length: 15 amino acids. V was cut by 3 bases and J by 0 bases, with 14 bases left in between. This chain's CDR3 is CAWRNRQTMNTEAFF. CDR3 coding DNA: TGTGCCTGGAGGAACCGACAGACGATGAACACTGAAGCTTTCTTT. The whole variable domain, filled in from reference TRBV30 and TRBJ1-1, reads SQTIHQWPATLVQPVGSPLSLECTVEGTSNPNLYWYRQAAGRGLQLLFYSVGIGQISSEVPQNLSASRPQDRQFILSSKKLLLSDSGFYLCAWRNRQTMNTEAFFGQGTRLTVV.

In the case of this clone: An end of the junction differs from the germline gene, which may be a read error. The chain recombines TRBV7-7 with TRBJ2-5, with 7 bases fitting TRBD2. Germline CDR1 SSHAT, CDR2 FNYEAQ (reference sequence). The CDR3 spans 15 residues. The DNA for the CDR3 is TGTGCTAGCAGCTTAGGTCCTAGCGGCAGAGAGACCCAGTACTTC. It codes for CASSLGPSGRETQYF.

The gene calls are TRBV12-5 and TRBJ1-2; 10 positions match TRBD1. Germline assignment: CDR1 LGHNT and CDR2 FRNRAP. The CDR3 is 12 residues long. Losses at the gene ends were 9 bases for V and 8 bases for J; bases not matched to a gene: 6. The CDR3 spells CASGTGAEGYTF. The CDR3, as DNA: TGTGCTAGCGGGACAGGGGCGGAGGGCTACACCTTC. Combining the CDR3 with reference TRBV12-5 and TRBJ1-2 gives the whole variable domain DARVTQTPRHKVTEMGQEVTMRCQPILGHNTVFWYRQTMMQGLELLAYFRNRAPLDDSGMPKDRFSAEMPDATLATLKIQPSEPRDSAVYFCASGTGAEGYTFGSGTRLTVV.